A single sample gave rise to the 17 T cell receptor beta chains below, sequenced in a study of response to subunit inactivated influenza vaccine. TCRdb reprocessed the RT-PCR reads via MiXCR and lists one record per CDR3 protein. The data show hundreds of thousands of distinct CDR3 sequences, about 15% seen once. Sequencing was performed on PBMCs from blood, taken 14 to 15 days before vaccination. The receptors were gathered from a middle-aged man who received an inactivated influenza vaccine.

This CDR3 reads CASSPGTGGVNTEAFF. CDR3 nucleotides: TGTGCCAGCAGCCCCGGGACTGGGGGTGTGAACACTGAAGCTTTCTTT. The chain employs TRBV7-9 and TRBJ1-1, with D possibly TRBD1 on 5 matching bases. V shed 5 bases and J shed 0 bases, with 16 bases lying between them. Germline V lookup: CDR1 SEHNR, CDR2 FQNEAQ (reference sequence). The CDR3 length is 16 residues.

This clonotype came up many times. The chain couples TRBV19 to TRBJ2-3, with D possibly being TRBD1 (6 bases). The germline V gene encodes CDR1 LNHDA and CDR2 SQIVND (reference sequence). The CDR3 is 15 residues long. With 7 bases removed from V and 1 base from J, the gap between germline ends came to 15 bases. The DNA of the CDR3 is TGTGCCAGTAACCTGGGGACACTCGGCACAGATACGCAGTATTTT. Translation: CASNLGTLGTDTQYF.

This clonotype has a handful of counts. The CDR3 DNA is TGTGCCAGCAGCTTGGGGCCTGTGTTTGGAAACACCATATATTTT. Translated: CASSLGPVFGNTIYF. J is TRBJ1-3 and V is TRBV5-5, with D uncertain. Trimming removed 0 bases at V and 3 bases at J, with 10 bases between. CDR3 length: 15 amino acids. Germline V gene lookup returns CDR1 SGHKS and CDR2 YYEKEE (reference sequence).

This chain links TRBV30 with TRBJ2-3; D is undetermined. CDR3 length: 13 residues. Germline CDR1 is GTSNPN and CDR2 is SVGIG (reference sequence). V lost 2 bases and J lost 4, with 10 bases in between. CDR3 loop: CAWSWVKPDTQYF. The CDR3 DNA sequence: TGTGCCTGGAGTTGGGTAAAGCCAGATACGCAGTATTTT.

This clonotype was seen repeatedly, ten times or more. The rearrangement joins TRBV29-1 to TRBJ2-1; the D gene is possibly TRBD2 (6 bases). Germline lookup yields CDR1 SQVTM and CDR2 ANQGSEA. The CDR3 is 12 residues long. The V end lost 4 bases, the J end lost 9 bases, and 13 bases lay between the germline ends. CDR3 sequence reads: CSVVSSAVEQFF. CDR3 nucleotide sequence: TGCAGCGTTGTTTCTAGCGCGGTTGAGCAGTTCTTC.

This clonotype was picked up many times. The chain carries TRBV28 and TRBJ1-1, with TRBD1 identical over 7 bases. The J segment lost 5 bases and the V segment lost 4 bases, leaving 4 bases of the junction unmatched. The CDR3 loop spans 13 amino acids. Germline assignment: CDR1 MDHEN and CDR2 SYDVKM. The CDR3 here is CASSYQGETEAFF. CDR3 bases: TGTGCCAGCAGTTATCAGGGGGAGACTGAAGCTTTCTTT.

The CDR3 loop is CASSEAAATGEQYF. Here the CDR3 DNA reads TGTGCCAGCAGTGAAGCGGCCGCGACGGGAGAGCAGTACTTC. This sequence joins TRBV6-1 and TRBJ2-7; maybe TRBD2 (5 bases). The CDR3 is 14 amino acids. V was trimmed by 0 bases and J by 7 bases, leaving 13 bases between them. Germline CDR1 and CDR2: MNHNS and SASEGT.

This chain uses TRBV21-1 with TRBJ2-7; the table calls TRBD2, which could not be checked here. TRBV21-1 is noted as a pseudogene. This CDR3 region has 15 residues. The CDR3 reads CASSGLRGLTYEQYF. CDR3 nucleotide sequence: TGTGCCAGCAGCGGGCTCCGGGGCCTAACCTACGAGCAGTACTTC.

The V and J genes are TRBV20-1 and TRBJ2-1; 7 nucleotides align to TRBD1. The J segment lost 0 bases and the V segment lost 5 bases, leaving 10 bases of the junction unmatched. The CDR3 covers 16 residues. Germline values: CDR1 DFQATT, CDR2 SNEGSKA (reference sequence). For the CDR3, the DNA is TGCAGTGCTGAGGGCCCGGGGACAGCCTCCTACAATGAGCAGTTCTTC. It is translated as CSAEGPGTASYNEQFF.

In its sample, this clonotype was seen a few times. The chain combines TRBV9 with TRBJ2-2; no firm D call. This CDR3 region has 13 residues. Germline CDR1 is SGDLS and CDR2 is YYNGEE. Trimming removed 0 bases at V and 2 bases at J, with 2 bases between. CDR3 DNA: TGTGCCAGCAGCGTAGAAAACACCGGGGAGCTGTTTTTT. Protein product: CASSVENTGELFF.

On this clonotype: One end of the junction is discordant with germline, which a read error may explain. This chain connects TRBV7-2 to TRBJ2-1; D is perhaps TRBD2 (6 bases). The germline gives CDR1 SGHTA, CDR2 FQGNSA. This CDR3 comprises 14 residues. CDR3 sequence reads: CASSLVTGDNGQFF. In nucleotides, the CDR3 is TGTGCCAGCAGCTTAGTTACGGGAGACAATGGGCAGTTCTTC. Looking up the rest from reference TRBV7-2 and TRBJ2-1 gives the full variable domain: GAGVSQSPSNKVTEKGKDVELRCDPISGHTALYWYRQSLGQGLEFLIYFQGNSAPDKSGLPSDRFSAERTGGSVSTLTIQRTQQEDSAVYLCASSLVTGDNGQFFGPGTRLTVL.

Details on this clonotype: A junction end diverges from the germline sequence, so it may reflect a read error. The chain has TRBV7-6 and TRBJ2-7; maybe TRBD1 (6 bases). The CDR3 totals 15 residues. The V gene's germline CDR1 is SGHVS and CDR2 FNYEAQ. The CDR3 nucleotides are TGTGCCAGCAGCCTTCGACAGGCCCACCCCTACGAGCAGTGCTTC. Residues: CASSLRQAHPYEQCF.

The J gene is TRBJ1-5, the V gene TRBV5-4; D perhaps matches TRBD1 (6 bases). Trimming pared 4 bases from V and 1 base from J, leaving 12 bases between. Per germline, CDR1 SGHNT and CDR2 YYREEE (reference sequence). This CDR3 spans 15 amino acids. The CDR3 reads CASSTDGQSNQPQHF. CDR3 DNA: TGTGCCAGCAGCACCGACGGACAGAGCAATCAGCCCCAGCATTTT.

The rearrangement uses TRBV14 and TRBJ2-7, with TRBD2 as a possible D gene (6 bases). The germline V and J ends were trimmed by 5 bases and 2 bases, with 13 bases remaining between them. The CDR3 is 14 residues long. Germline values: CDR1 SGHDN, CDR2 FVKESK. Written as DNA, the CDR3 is TGTGCCAGCAGCAAATGGGACTCGCCCTACGAGCAGTACTTC. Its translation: CASSKWDSPYEQYF.

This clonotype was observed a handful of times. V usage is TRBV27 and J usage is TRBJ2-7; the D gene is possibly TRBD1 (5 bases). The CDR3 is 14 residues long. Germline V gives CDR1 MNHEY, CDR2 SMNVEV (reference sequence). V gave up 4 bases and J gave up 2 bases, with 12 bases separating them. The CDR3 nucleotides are TGTGCCAGCAGTTGGAACGACAGTCCCTACGAGCAGTACTTC. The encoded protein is CASSWNDSPYEQYF.

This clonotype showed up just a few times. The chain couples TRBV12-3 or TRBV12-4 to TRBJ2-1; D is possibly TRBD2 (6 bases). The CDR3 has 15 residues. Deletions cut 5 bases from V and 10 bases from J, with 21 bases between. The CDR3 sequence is CASSPPGLPRYEQFF. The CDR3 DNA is TGTGCCAGCAGTCCACCGGGACTGCCCAGGTACGAGCAGTTCTTC.

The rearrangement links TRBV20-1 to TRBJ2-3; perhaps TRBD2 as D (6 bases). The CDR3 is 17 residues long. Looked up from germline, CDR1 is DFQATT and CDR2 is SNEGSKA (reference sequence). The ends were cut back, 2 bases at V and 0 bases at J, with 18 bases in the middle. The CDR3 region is CSARTLRDFTSTDTQYF. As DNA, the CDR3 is TGCAGTGCTAGAACCCTTCGGGACTTCACTAGCACAGATACGCAGTATTTT.